The 3 T cell receptor beta chains reported below all come from one sample, sequenced in a study of blood T cell repertoires in COVID-19. Profiled with immunoSEQ multiplex PCR; TCRdb holds only in-frame clones, not every one. The table shows about 180,000 clones, with about 90% occurring only once. The specimen sequenced was PBMCs or T cells enriched from blood (not recorded which). These TCRs come from a human donor with acute COVID-19. The donor label of this sample is uncertain.

The chain recombines TRBV7-2 with TRBJ2-5; 12 bases match TRBD2. The length of the CDR3 is 17 residues. V dropped 0 bases and J dropped 5; count of bases not matched to a gene: 7. The V gene's germline CDR1 is SGHTA and CDR2 FQGNSA. The CDR3: CASSLAASGGAGETQYF. The CDR3 DNA follows: TGTGCCAGCAGCTTAGCCGCTAGCGGGGGGGCTGGTGAGACCCAGTACTTC.

Here the CDR3 DNA reads TGCGCCAGCAGCCAAGGGTTAAGGGGGCCCATTTCACCCCTCCACTTT. It translates to CASSQGLRGPISPLHF. The chain uses TRBV4-1 and TRBJ1-6, with 7 nucleotides matching TRBD1. V lost 1 base and J lost 9; bases outside the gene matches: 9. This CDR3 comprises 16 residues. Germline V gene data show CDR1 as MGHRA and CDR2 as YSYEKL.

The chain combines TRBV5-6 with TRBJ1-5; a possible D gene is TRBD1 (5 bases). The CDR3 is 13 residues long. The V gene lost 4 bases and the J gene lost 7 bases, with 12 bases spanning the gap. The germline V gene encodes CDR1 SGHDT and CDR2 YYEEEE. The CDR3 region is CASSSQGVQPQHF. The CDR3 coding sequence is TGTGCCAGCAGCAGTCAGGGCGTCCAGCCCCAGCATTTT.